A selection of T cell receptor beta chains follows, all from one sample in a study of blood T cells in healthy people across ages. In TCRdb, the 5' RACE reads were re-called with MiXCR into one record per CDR3 protein. The profile shows about 1,400,000 distinct CDR3 sequences, 55% to 75% of them singletons. Sample: blood. The source of these receptors is a man younger than 35 in good health. Both conserved end residues are part of each CDR3. D genes are given only for firm matches. Part of the rows lack a size; the others show once, few, many or a class for expanded clones.

size: -
V: TRBV6-1
J: TRBJ1-4
length: 14
D: -
DNA: TGTGCCAGCAGGGCAGGAGCCGGGACTGAAAAACTGTTTTTT
CDR3: CASRAGAGTEKLFF

size: -
V: TRBV2
J: TRBJ2-7
length: 13
D: TRBD1
DNA: TGTGCCAGCCGGGACAGGGCGTCCTACGAGCAGTACTTC
CDR3: CASRDRASYEQYF

size: -
V: TRBV5-1
J: TRBJ1-4
length: 14
D: -
DNA: TGCGCCAGCAGTCCCGGGGAAGGGGGTGAAAAACTGTTTTTT
CDR3: CASSPGEGGEKLFF

size: -
V: TRBV20-1
J: TRBJ2-7
length: 12
D: -
DNA: TGCAGTGCAAGCCGGGACAAGTACGAGCAGTACTTC
CDR3: CSASRDKYEQYF

size: -
V: TRBV6-6
J: TRBJ2-5
length: 15
D: -
DNA: TGTGCCAGCAGTTACTCGGTTGAGGGAGCGGAGACCCAGTACTTC
CDR3: CASSYSVEGAETQYF

size: once
V: TRBV7-2
J: TRBJ1-1
length: 12
D: -
DNA: TGTGCCAGCAGCTTAGCCCCCAGTGAAGCTTTCTTT
CDR3: CASSLAPSEAFF

size: -
V: TRBV29-1
J: TRBJ2-3
length: 12
D: TRBD1
DNA: TGCAGCGTGAGACAGGGGGTAGATACGCAGTATTTT
CDR3: CSVRQGVDTQYF

size: few
V: TRBV6-6
J: TRBJ2-7
length: 14
D: -
DNA: TGTGCCAGCAGTCCGACCAACGGAGCCTACGAGCAGTACTTC
CDR3: CASSPTNGAYEQYF

size: -
V: TRBV5-1
J: TRBJ1-1
length: 14
D: -
DNA: TGCGCCAGCAGCTGGAAGGAACGTTACACTGAAGCTTTCTTT
CDR3: CASSWKERYTEAFF

size: -
V: TRBV7-9
J: TRBJ2-6
length: 17
D: -
DNA: TGTGCCAGCAGCTTAGCGGGACTCCCCTCTGGGGCCAACGTCCTGACTTTC
CDR3: CASSLAGLPSGANVLTF

size: -
V: TRBV27
J: TRBJ1-1
length: 15
D: -
DNA: TGTGCCAGCAGTATAGGACAGCCAACTAACACTGAAGCTTTCTTT
CDR3: CASSIGQPTNTEAFF

size: -
V: TRBV27
J: TRBJ1-1
length: 13
D: TRBD1
DNA: TGTGCCAGCAGTGCAACAGGGGCCCGTGAAGCTTTCTTT
CDR3: CASSATGAREAFF

size: -
V: TRBV29-1
J: TRBJ2-5
length: 12
D: -
DNA: TGCAGCGTTGGGGATGAGGGAGAGACCCAGTACTTC
CDR3: CSVGDEGETQYF

size: -
V: TRBV4-2
J: TRBJ2-7
length: 16
D: TRBD2
DNA: TGTGCCAGCAGCCAAGAACAGCGGGGGGGCTCGTACGAGCAGTACTTC
CDR3: CASSQEQRGGSYEQYF

size: -
V: TRBV24-1
J: TRBJ2-3
length: 12
D: -
DNA: TGTGCCACCAGTGGTGGCGTAGATACGCAGTATTTT
CDR3: CATSGGVDTQYF

size: -
V: TRBV6-5
J: TRBJ1-2
length: 13
D: TRBD1
DNA: TGTGCCAGCAGTGAGGACAGGCTCTATGGCTACACCTTC
CDR3: CASSEDRLYGYTF

size: few
V: TRBV4-1
J: TRBJ2-1
length: 16
D: -
DNA: TGCGCCAGCAGCCAAGGCTGGCCAAGCTCCTACAATGAGCAGTTCTTC
CDR3: CASSQGWPSSYNEQFF

size: -
V: TRBV28
J: TRBJ2-1
length: 19
D: TRBD1
DNA: TGTGCCACCAGCTTCTACGGGGACAGACCAGGGTTGAATGATGATGAGCAGTTCTTC
CDR3: CATSFYGDRPGLNDDEQFF

size: -
V: TRBV11-2
J: TRBJ2-7
length: 13
D: -
DNA: TGTGCCAGCAGCTCCTTTCAGGGTTACGAGCAGTACTTC
CDR3: CASSSFQGYEQYF

size: -
V: TRBV27
J: TRBJ2-1
length: 17
D: TRBD2
DNA: TGTGCCAGCAGTTCGGGACTAGCGGGCATCTCCTACAATGAGCAGTTCTTC
CDR3: CASSSGLAGISYNEQFF

size: few
V: TRBV7-2
J: TRBJ1-1
length: 15
D: -
DNA: TGTGCCAGCAGCTCCGAACAGGGATCGGACACTGAAGCTTTCTTT
CDR3: CASSSEQGSDTEAFF

size: -
V: TRBV5-1
J: TRBJ1-5
length: 15
D: -
DNA: TGCGCCAGCAGCCTCCGGGCCGGGGGCAATCAGCCCCAGCATTTT
CDR3: CASSLRAGGNQPQHF

size: -
V: TRBV4-3
J: TRBJ2-7
length: 15
D: -
DNA: TGCGCCAGCAACCAATCTTTGGACAGTGCAAAGGGATGGTACTTC
CDR3: CASNQSLDSAKGWYF

size: -
V: TRBV6-1
J: TRBJ2-4
length: 18
D: TRBD1
DNA: TGTGCCAGCAGGAAGGGACAGCCCCATCTTCTAGCCAAAAACATTCAGTACTTC
CDR3: CASRKGQPHLLAKNIQYF

size: -
V: TRBV29-1
J: TRBJ2-2
length: 13
D: -
DNA: TGCAGCGTTGCCTCCGCGAACACCGGGGAGCTGTTTTTT
CDR3: CSVASANTGELFF

size: once
V: TRBV4-1
J: TRBJ2-5
length: 17
D: TRBD1
DNA: TGCGCCAGCAGCCAGGAATCTCCCTGGACAGGGACGGAGACCCAGTACTTC
CDR3: CASSQESPWTGTETQYF